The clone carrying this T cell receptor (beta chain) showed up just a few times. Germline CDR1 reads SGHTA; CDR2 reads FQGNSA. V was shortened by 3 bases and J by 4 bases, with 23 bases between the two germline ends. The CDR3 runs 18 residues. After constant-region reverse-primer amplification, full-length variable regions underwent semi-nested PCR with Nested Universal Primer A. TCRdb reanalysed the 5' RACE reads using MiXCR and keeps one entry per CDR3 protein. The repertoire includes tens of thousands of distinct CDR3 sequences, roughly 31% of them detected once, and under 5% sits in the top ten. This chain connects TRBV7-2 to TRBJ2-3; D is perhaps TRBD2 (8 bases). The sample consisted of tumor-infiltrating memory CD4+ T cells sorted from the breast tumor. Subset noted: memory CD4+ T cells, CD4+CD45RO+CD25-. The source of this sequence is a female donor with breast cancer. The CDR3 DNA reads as TGTGCCAGCAGCTTTCCTTTGGCGGGAGGTACAGGGGCAGATACGCAGTATTTT. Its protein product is CASSFPLAGGTGADTQYF.